One and the same sample provided the 9 T cell receptor beta chains below, sequenced in a study of beta chain features in type 1 diabetes. Sequencing targeted expressed TCRB transcripts, as all isolated RNA had been reverse transcribed. TCRdb's table, derived via immunoSEQ multiplex PCR, lists solely in-frame clones and lacks some. The data show 200,000 to 250,000 clones, roughly 11% seen once. The sample taken for sequencing was central memory CD4+ T cells from blood. Source of these receptors: a man aged 18 to 29 in good health.

This clone occurred a few times. This chain joins TRBV9 and TRBJ2-5; D gene uncertain. Between the trimmed V and J ends, which lost 4 bases and 5 bases, there was a span of 12 bases. CDR1 is SGDLS, CDR2 YYNGEE, per germline. This CDR3 has 13 amino acids. In nucleotides, the CDR3 is TGTGCCAGCAGCACCCGTTCGGCTGAGACCCAGTACTTC. Translating it yields CASSTRSAETQYF.

This chain joins TRBV18 and TRBJ2-1; possibly TRBD2 for D (6 bases). V was trimmed by 4 bases and J by 3 bases, leaving 10 bases between them. CDR3 length: 14 amino acids. The germline CDR1 and CDR2 sequences are KGHSH and LQKENI. The CDR3 bases are TGTGCCAGCTCACTACCGGGACTCTACAATGAGCAGTTCTTC. As protein: CASSLPGLYNEQFF.

At least ten counts were recorded for this clone. V usage is TRBV19 and J usage is TRBJ2-1; TRBD2 matches at 12 bases. The V gene end was trimmed by 1 base and the J gene end by 3 bases; junction bases not matched to a gene: 4. Germline assignment: CDR1 LNHDA and CDR2 SQIVND (reference sequence). CDR3 length equals 17 residues. The CDR3: CASSIVGLAGHYNEQFF. CDR3 DNA sequence: TGTGCCAGTAGTATAGTCGGACTAGCGGGACACTACAATGAGCAGTTCTTC.

The chain is built from TRBV4-1 and TRBJ2-3; D may be TRBD1 or TRBD2 (5 bases each). The length of the CDR3 is 16 residues. The germline gives CDR1 MGHRA, CDR2 YSYEKL. Trimming shortened V by 4 bases and J by 1 base, and 15 bases separated the two germline ends. CDR3 residues: CASSPRRDGRTDTQYF. In DNA, the CDR3 is TGCGCCAGCAGCCCCCGCCGGGACGGGCGCACAGATACGCAGTATTTT.

This rearrangement joins TRBV5-1 to TRBJ2-1; 10 nucleotides align to TRBD2. Germline trimming cut 0 bases from V and 7 bases from J; bases unmatched to any gene: 10. This CDR3 comprises 17 residues. Germline V gene sequence: CDR1 SGHRS, CDR2 YFSETQ. The DNA of the CDR3 is TGCGCCAGCAGCTTGGAGCTGAGCGGGAGGGCCATGAATGAGCAGTTCTTC. Protein sequence: CASSLELSGRAMNEQFF.

This clone was observed a handful of times. The chain uses TRBV7-2 and TRBJ2-7; D call uncertain. With 5 bases removed from V and 5 bases from J, the gap between germline ends came to 7 bases. In germline, CDR1 is SGHTA, CDR2 FQGNSA. The CDR3 covers 11 residues. In nucleotides, the CDR3 is TGTGCCAGCAGCCTGGCGCACGAGCAGTACTTC. The encoded protein is CASSLAHEQYF.

The genes are TRBV5-1 and TRBJ2-5; D possibly uses TRBD1 or TRBD2 (5 bases each). Germline lookup yields CDR1 SGHRS and CDR2 YFSETQ. The CDR3 length is 14 residues. V gave up 0 bases and J gave up 3 bases, with 9 bases separating them. The CDR3 nucleotides read TGCGCCAGCAGCTTGGGCAGGGAGAAAGAGACCCAGTACTTC. Protein product: CASSLGREKETQYF.

The chain uses TRBV6-5 and TRBJ1-3, with 8 bases lining up with TRBD1. The CDR3 is 16 residues long. The ends lost 4 bases at V and 0 bases at J; junction bases unmatched: 5. From germline, CDR1 is MNHEY and CDR2 SVGAGI. CDR3 in amino acids: CASSLPTGDSGNTIYF. The DNA for the CDR3 is TGTGCCAGCAGTTTACCGACAGGGGACTCTGGAAACACCATATATTTT.

In its sample, this clone was seen a few times. The chain joins TRBV7-6 to TRBJ2-7, with 9 bases aligning to TRBD1. From germline, CDR1 is SGHVS and CDR2 FNYEAQ. The CDR3 is 14 amino acids. V shed 5 bases and J 2 bases; nucleotides not matched to a gene: 4. In DNA form, the CDR3 reads TGTGCCAGCAGCCGTGACAGGGGGGCCTACGAGCAGTACTTC. Its protein is CASSRDRGAYEQYF.